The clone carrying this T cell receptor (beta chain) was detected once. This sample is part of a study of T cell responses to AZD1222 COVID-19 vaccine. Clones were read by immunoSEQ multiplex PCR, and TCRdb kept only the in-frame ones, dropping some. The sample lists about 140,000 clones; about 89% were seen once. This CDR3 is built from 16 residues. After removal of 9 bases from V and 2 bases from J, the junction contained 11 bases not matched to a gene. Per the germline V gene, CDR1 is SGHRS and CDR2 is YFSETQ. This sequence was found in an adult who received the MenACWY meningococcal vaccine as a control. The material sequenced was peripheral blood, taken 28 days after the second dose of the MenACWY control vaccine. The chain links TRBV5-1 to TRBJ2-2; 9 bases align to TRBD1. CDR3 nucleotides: TGCGCCACCCGTTTTTGGGGACAGGGAAACACCGGGGAGCTGTTTTTT. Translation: CATRFWGQGNTGELFF.